This T cell receptor (beta chain) was profiled in a study of blood T cell repertoires in COVID-19. Turning to the study itself: The origin of the acute and convalescent COVID-19 samples was the United States, Italy and Spain. Sample material is recorded as cDNA or gDNA derived from T cells, B-cell-depleted T cells, or PBMCs.

In the original analysis: The assay estimated nucleated cells by amplifying reference gene primers. The repertoire was sequenced with immunoSEQ multiplex PCR; TCRdb's copy has only in-frame clones and lacks some. Clone size and the V and J calls come from that table; the DNA yielded D and trimming. The sample lists 350,000 to 400,000 clones; 90% were seen once. The sequenced material came from peripheral blood. The TCR sequence derives from a man between 18 and 29 years old with active or convalescent COVID-19.

The CDR3 reads CASSQVPGLAGASDEQYF. The CDR3 bases are TGCGCCAGCAGTCAGGTTCCTGGGCTAGCGGGGGCCTCGGACGAGCAGTACTTC. This chain connects TRBV5-1 to TRBJ2-7; 10 nucleotides line up with TRBD2. Germline V gives CDR1 SGHRS, CDR2 YFSETQ. This CDR3 has 18 residues. V was clipped by 5 bases and J by 5 bases; unmatched bases: 19.